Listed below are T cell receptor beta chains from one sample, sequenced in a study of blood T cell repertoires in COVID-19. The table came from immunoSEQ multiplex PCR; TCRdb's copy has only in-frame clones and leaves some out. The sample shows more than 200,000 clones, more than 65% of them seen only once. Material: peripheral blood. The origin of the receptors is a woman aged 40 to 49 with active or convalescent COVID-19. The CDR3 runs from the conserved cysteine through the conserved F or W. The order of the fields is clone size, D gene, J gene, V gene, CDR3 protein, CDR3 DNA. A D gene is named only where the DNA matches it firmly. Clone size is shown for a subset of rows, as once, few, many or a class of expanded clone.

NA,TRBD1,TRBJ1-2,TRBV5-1,CASSPGDRGLAGYTF,TGCGCCAGCAGCCCTGGGGACAGGGGGCTCGCTGGCTACACCTTC
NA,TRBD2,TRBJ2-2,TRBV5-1,CASSSTGTSGGKNTGELFF,TGCGCCAGCAGCTCTACCGGGACTAGCGGGGGGAAGAACACCGGGGAGCTGTTTTTT
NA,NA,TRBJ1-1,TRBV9,CASSVAPGTSETEAFF,TGTGCCAGCAGCGTAGCCCCGGGGACTTCTGAAACTGAAGCTTTCTTT
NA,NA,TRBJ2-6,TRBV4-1,CASSPRDTENLSGANVLTF,TGCGCCAGCAGCCCAAGAGACACAGAGAACCTCTCTGGGGCCAACGTCCTGACTTTC
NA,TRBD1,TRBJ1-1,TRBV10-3,CAISPGQSSEAFF,TGTGCCATCAGCCCGGGACAGAGCAGTGAAGCTTTCTTT
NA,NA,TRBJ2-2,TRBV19,CASRAQGSNTGELFF,TGTGCCAGTAGAGCGCAGGGCTCGAACACCGGGGAGCTGTTTTTT
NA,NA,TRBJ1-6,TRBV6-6,CASSTKEGQDSPLHF,TGTGCCAGCAGCACGAAGGAGGGGCAGGATTCACCCCTCCACTTT
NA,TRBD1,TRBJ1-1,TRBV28,CASSAIRGLETEAFF,TGTGCCAGCAGTGCCATCAGGGGGCTGGAGACTGAAGCTTTCTTT
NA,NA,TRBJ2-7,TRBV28,CASSFGNDYEQYF,TGTGCCAGCAGTTTCGGTAACGACTACGAGCAGTACTTC
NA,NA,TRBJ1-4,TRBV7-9,CASSFEEPEKLFF,TGTGCCAGCAGCTTTGAGGAACCTGAAAAACTGTTTTTT
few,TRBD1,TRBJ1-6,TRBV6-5,CASRKTGRNSPLHF,TGTGCCAGCAGGAAGACAGGGAGGAATTCACCCCTCCACTTT
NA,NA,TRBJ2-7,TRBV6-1,CASSDSGSEQYF,TGTGCCAGCAGTGATTCCGGGTCCGAGCAGTACTTC
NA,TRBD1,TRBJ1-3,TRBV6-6,CASREGQGIRNTIYF,TGTGCCAGCAGGGAGGGACAGGGAATCCGAAACACCATATATTTT
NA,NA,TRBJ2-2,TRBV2,CASSPGRNTGELFF,TGTGCCAGCAGCCCCGGGAGGAACACCGGGGAGCTGTTTTTT
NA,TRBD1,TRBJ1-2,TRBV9,CASSPRQGGNYGYTF,TGTGCCAGCAGCCCCCGACAGGGCGGTAACTATGGCTACACCTTC
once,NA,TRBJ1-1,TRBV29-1,CSVEAMNTEAFF,TGCAGCGTTGAAGCAATGAACACTGAAGCTTTCTTT
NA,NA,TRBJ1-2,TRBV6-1,CASSEPGYYGYTF,TGTGCCAGCAGTGAACCCGGGTACTATGGCTACACCTTC
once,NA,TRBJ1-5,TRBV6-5,CASSWAGINQPQHF,TGTGCCAGCAGTTGGGCAGGGATCAATCAGCCCCAGCATTTT
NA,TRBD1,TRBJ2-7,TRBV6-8,CASSYSSVTGGELDEQYF,TGTGCCAGCAGTTACTCCTCCGTGACAGGGGGCGAACTAGACGAGCAGTACTTC
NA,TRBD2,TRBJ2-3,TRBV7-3,CASSPVAGGADTQYF,TGTGCCAGCAGCCCTGTAGCGGGAGGGGCAGATACGCAGTATTTT
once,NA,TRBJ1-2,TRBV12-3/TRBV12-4,CASTLGGGGGYTF,TGTGCCAGCACCTTGGGCGGGGGCGGTGGCTACACCTTC
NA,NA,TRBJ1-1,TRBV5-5,CASSFRETEAFF,TGTGCCAGCAGCTTTAGGGAGACTGAAGCTTTCTTT
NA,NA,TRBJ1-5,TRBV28,CASTRRMDRYFSNQPQHF,TGTGCCAGCACTCGGAGAATGGACAGATACTTTAGCAATCAGCCCCAGCATTTT
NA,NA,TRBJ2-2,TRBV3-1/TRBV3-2,CAQASPNTGELFF,TGTGCCCAAGCGAGTCCCAACACCGGGGAGCTGTTTTTT
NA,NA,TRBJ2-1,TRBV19,CASSAGSVRGTNEQFF,TGTGCCAGTAGTGCCGGTTCCGTGAGAGGTACGAATGAGCAGTTCTTC
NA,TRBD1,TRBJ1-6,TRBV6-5,CASSPDRGWNSPLHF,TGTGCCAGCAGCCCAGACAGGGGCTGGAATTCACCCCTCCACTTT